This record covers a single T cell receptor beta chain. Its specificity is not known. This entry belongs to a study of OX40 agonist ivuxolimab in advanced cancers. At the level of the study: Patients in the trial were receiving intravenous ivuxolimab every 2 weeks, at doses of 0.01 to 10 mg/kg. Broader study findings: In general, CD8+ T cells held more expanded clones than CD4+ did, on average. Several nonresponders also turned out to have low normalized T-cell clonal expansion.

The method was immunoSEQ multiplex PCR; TCRdb's version includes in-frame clones alone and lacks a portion of them. The profile shows tens of thousands of clones, more than 75% of them singletons. The CDR3 is 15 residues long. V was trimmed by 0 bases and J by 5 bases, leaving 14 bases between them. The germline V gene encodes CDR1 SGDLS and CDR2 YYNGEE. This sample comprised CD4+ or CD8+ T cells sorted from blood, obtained in a trial of the OX40 agonist ivuxolimab. The V call is TRBV9, the J call TRBJ2-5; D gene ambiguous. The clonotype was recovered from an adult with an advanced solid tumor such as melanoma, head and neck, liver or kidney cancer. CDR3 nucleotides: TGTGCCAGCAGCGTAGAACCCGCCGGTGTCGAGACCCAGTACTTC. Its translation is CASSVEPAGVETQYF.